Reported below is one T cell receptor beta chain. The CDR3 is 15 residues long. In germline, CDR1 is SGHNT, CDR2 YYREEE (reference sequence). V was clipped by 0 bases and J by 4 bases, with 13 bases between them. Isolated RNA was reverse transcribed in full, so expressed TCRB transcripts were sequenced. TCRdb's copy holds only in-frame clones and misses some; the assay was immunoSEQ multiplex PCR. The repertoire holds almost 350,000 clones, with approximately 8.2% as singletons. The sample comes from a study of beta chain features in type 1 diabetes. The sequence derives from a woman under 30 in good health. The chain couples TRBV5-4 to TRBJ1-2; the D gene is possibly TRBD1 (5 bases). Sequencing used central memory CD4+ T cells from blood. In nucleotides, the CDR3 is TGTGCCAGCAGCTTGGTGGACACCGGCCGCTATGGCTACACCTTC. Amino acids: CASSLVDTGRYGYTF.